This TCR beta chain comes out of a study of T cell responses to AZD1222 COVID-19 vaccine. Overall study results and limits: Every sample of the repertoires postdated the peak T cell response.

This CDR3 contains 11 residues. Trimming left V 6 bases short and J 6 bases short, with 8 bases between. Sequencing used immunoSEQ multiplex PCR; TCRdb keeps in-frame clones, though not all of them. The sample consists of around 200,000 clones, around 89% of them appearing once. To note about this clone: The antigen is undetermined.

The chain carries TRBV12-3 or TRBV12-4 and TRBJ1-2; no clear D. The sequences come from peripheral blood, collected 28 days after the second AZD1222 dose. This TCR was sampled from an adult who received the AZD1222 COVID-19 vaccine. The CDR3 reads CASSPGNGYTF. Written as DNA, the CDR3 is TGTGCCAGCAGCCCGGGCAATGGCTACACCTTC.